The 11 T cell receptor beta chains in this list originate from one sample, sequenced in a study of blood T cells in healthy people across ages. The authors ran a second PCR of 7 to 11 cycles using a sample-barcoded 5' primer and a J-beta primer mix. TCRdb itself ran the 5' RACE reads through MiXCR, one entry per CDR3 protein. The table shows 950,000 to 1,200,000 distinct CDR3 sequences, with 30% to 40% occurring only once. Sequenced sample: blood. These receptor sequences come from a man between 18 and 35 years old in good health.

The chain is built from TRBV28 and TRBJ2-7, with 11 bases identical to TRBD2. The DNA end favors TRBJ2-5, so the J call may be wrong. Germline V CDR1 and CDR2: MDHEN, SYDVKM. The CDR3 covers 16 residues. The CDR3 region is CASSLGLAGPGETQYF. The CDR3 coding sequence is TGTGCCAGCAGTTTAGGACTAGCGGGCCCGGGGGAGACCCAGTACTTC.

The chain recombines TRBV6-2 or TRBV6-3 with TRBJ2-3, with 7 positions matching TRBD2. V shed 10 bases, J shed 1 base, and the junction held 2 bases outside the gene matches. This CDR3 comprises 12 residues. The V gene's germline CDR1 is MNHEY and CDR2 SVGEGT. The CDR3 sequence: CATAGGTDTQYF. CDR3 sequence (DNA): TGTGCCACCGCGGGGGGCACAGATACGCAGTATTTT.

V gene TRBV20-1 combines with J gene TRBJ2-1, with a weak D call TRBD2 (6 bases). Germline assignment: CDR1 DFQATT and CDR2 SNEGSKA (reference sequence). This CDR3 spans 13 amino acids. V was clipped by 4 bases and J by 13 bases, with 20 bases between them. CDR3 residues: CSATRAGLETQFF. CDR3 in DNA: TGCAGTGCTACTAGGGCGGGGTTGGAGACCCAGTTCTTC.

The chain links TRBV6-1 to TRBJ2-1, with a tentative D call TRBD1 (5 bases). This CDR3 contains 20 residues. Germline CDR1 and CDR2: MNHNS and SASEGT. Trimming shortened V by 1 base and J by 0 bases, and 22 bases separated the two germline ends. CDR3 region: CASSEEGWRRSRSSYNEQFF. The CDR3 DNA sequence: TGTGCCAGCAGTGAAGAGGGGTGGCGCAGATCCCGTAGCTCCTACAATGAGCAGTTCTTC.

The chain combines TRBV2 with TRBJ2-1; D may be TRBD1 or TRBD2 (6 bases each). Trimming stripped 5 bases from V and 0 bases from J, with 17 bases between. The CDR3 runs 17 residues. Germline CDR1 reads SNHLY; CDR2 reads FYNNEI. In DNA form, the CDR3 reads TGTGCCAGCAGTAGATTGGGGGGCCACAGCTCCTACAATGAGCAGTTCTTC. Translated, it gives CASSRLGGHSSYNEQFF.

The rearrangement joins TRBV20-1 to TRBJ1-5; D remains ambiguous. CDR1 DFQATT and CDR2 SNEGSKA come from the germline V gene (reference sequence). V was shortened by 7 bases and J by 1 base, with 11 bases between the two germline ends. The CDR3 has 13 amino acids. For the CDR3, the DNA is TGCAGTGTTAAAGGGAGGAGCAATCAGCCCCAGCATTTT. The encoded protein is CSVKGRSNQPQHF.

The rearrangement joins TRBV4-2 to TRBJ2-7, with D possibly TRBD1 on 6 matching bases. The CDR3 length is 20 residues. The V end lost 3 bases, the J end lost 7 bases, and 34 bases lay between the germline ends. Germline CDR1 LGHNA, CDR2 YNFKEQ. CDR3 bases: TGTGCCAGCAGCCATACTAGGGCCAGGGGCCCCCTGGGCTCCTACAATGAGCAGTACTTC. It codes for CASSHTRARGPLGSYNEQYF.

The chain joins TRBV29-1 to TRBJ2-2, with 12 bases lining up with TRBD1. J gave up 3 bases and V 5 bases, and 10 bases lay outside the gene matches. This CDR3 has 17 residues. CDR1 and CDR2 (germline): SQVTM, ANQGSEA. CDR3 residues: CSVYPGQGALHTGELFF. The CDR3, as DNA: TGCAGCGTTTATCCGGGACAGGGGGCTTTACACACCGGGGAGCTGTTTTTT.

Note on this clonotype: With a much larger clone just one base away, this may be a read error. The chain employs TRBV7-2 and TRBJ2-1, with D uncertain. V gave up 10 bases and J gave up 7 bases, with 17 bases separating them. This CDR3 comprises 13 residues. Germline assignment: CDR1 SGHTA and CDR2 FQGNSA. The CDR3 spells CANTLSITNEQFF. The CDR3 DNA sequence: TGTGCCAACACCCTTAGCATAACGAATGAGCAGTTCTTC. The full variable domain, completed using reference TRBV7-2 and TRBJ2-1, is GAGVSQSPSNKVTEKGKDVELRCDPISGHTALYWYRQSLGQGLEFLIYFQGNSAPDKSGLPSDRFSAERTGGSVSTLTIQRTQQEDSAVYLCANTLSITNEQFFGPGTRLTVL.

Only a few counts were recorded for this clonotype. The V gene is TRBV12-5, the J gene TRBJ1-1; D might be TRBD1 (6 bases). There are 13 residues in the CDR3. V gave up 3 bases and J gave up 3 bases, with 8 bases separating them. The germline CDR1 and CDR2 sequences are LGHNT and FRNRAP. The DNA of the CDR3 is TGTGCTAGTGGTTTTGCAGGGGACACTGAAGCTTTCTTT. This sequence encodes CASGFAGDTEAFF.

The chain is built from TRBV6-6 and TRBJ2-5; 8 bases are a match to TRBD2. The V and J ends lost 5 bases and 1 base, in that order; junction bases with no gene match: 6. CDR3 length: 15 amino acids. CDR1 is MNHNY, CDR2 SVGAGI, per germline (reference sequence). In DNA, the CDR3 is TGTGCCAGCAGTGCCCCCGGACTAGCCCAAGAGACCCAGTACTTC. Amino acid sequence: CASSAPGLAQETQYF.